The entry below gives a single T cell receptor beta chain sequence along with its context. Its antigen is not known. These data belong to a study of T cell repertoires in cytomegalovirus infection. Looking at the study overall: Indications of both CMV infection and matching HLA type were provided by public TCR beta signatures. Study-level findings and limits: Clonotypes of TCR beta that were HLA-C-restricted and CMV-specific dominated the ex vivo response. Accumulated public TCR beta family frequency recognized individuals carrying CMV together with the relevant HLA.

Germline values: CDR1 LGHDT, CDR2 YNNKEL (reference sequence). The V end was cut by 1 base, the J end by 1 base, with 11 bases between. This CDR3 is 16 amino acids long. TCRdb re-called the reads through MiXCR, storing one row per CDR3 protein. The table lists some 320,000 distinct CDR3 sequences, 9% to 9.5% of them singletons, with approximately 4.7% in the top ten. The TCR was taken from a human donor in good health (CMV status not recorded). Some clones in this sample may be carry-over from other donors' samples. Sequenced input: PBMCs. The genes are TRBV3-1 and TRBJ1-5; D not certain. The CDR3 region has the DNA TGTGCCAGCAGCCAAGGTCGGGGAGCGAGCAATCAGCCCCAGCATTTT. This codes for CASSQGRGASNQPQHF.